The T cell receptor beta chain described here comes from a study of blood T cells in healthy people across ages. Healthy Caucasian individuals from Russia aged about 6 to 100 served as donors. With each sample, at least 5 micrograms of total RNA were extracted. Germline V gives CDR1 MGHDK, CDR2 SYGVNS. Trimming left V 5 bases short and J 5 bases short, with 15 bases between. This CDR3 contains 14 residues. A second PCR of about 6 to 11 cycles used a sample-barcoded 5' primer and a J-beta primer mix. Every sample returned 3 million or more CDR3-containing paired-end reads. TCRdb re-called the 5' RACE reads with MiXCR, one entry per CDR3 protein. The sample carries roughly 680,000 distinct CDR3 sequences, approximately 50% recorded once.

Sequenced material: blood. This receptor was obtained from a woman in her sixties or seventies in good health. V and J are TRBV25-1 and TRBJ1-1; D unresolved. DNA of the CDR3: TGTGCCAGCAGTCCCTGGGCCCGGGAGACTGAAGCTTTCTTT. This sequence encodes CASSPWARETEAFF.